This entry describes one T cell receptor (beta chain). Its antigen is undetermined. The data were obtained in a study of synovial regulatory T cells in juvenile arthritis. The CDR3 is 14 amino acids. Only the protein is on record. The germline V gene encodes CDR1 MNHNS and CDR2 SASEGT. The repertoire was sequenced with immunoSEQ multiplex PCR; TCRdb's copy has only in-frame clones and lacks some. This listing includes about 9,900 clones. The study, taken as a whole, reports: Synovial Treg CDR3 sequences overlapped more with iaTregs than other circulating Tregs. Compared with other blood Treg cells, inflammation-associated Treg cells had reduced TCR diversity.

The iaTreg subset was defined as HLA-DR+ Treg cells. Approximately 11-patient cohort: some eleven active juvenile idiopathic arthritis patients, 3 polyarticular, 8 oligoarticular. The chain is built from TRBV6-1 and TRBJ1-2. The source of this sequence is a donor younger than 35 with juvenile idiopathic arthritis. Sequencing input: Treg cells from blood. Subset: HLA-DR+ inflammation-associated blood Treg cells. The CDR3 sequence is CASSEAGNYYGYTF.